Listed below are T cell receptor beta chains from one sample, sequenced in a study of T cell changes during pregnancy in multiple sclerosis. The protocol was immunoSEQ multiplex PCR, while the TCRdb copy is restricted to in-frame clones and leaves out a portion. The data hold some 46,000 clones, with 85% to 95% observed a single time. The sample was peripheral blood. Source of these receptors: a female donor with multiple sclerosis, enrolled in a pregnancy study. Each CDR3 is given with its conserved first and last residue. Each record gives: clone size, J gene, V gene, D gene, CDR3 protein, CDR3 DNA. The D gene is left open where the match is weak. Expanded clones get a size class; other rows say once, few or many, or leave the size out.

clone size: NA; J gene: TRBJ1-3; V gene: TRBV7-8; D gene: TRBD1; CDR3 protein: CASSLDRVFRNTIYF; CDR3 DNA: TGTGCCAGCAGCTTGGACAGGGTTTTCCGAAACACCATATATTTT
clone size: NA; J gene: TRBJ1-1; V gene: TRBV6-1; D gene: NA; CDR3 protein: CASRGDDTEAFF; CDR3 DNA: TGTGCCAGCAGGGGTGATGACACTGAAGCTTTCTTT
clone size: NA; J gene: TRBJ2-1; V gene: TRBV9; D gene: TRBD1; CDR3 protein: CASSVAGRDRGLYEQFF; CDR3 DNA: TGTGCCAGCAGCGTAGCTGGGCGGGACAGGGGGCTCTATGAGCAGTTCTTC
clone size: NA; J gene: TRBJ2-7; V gene: TRBV29-1; D gene: NA; CDR3 protein: CSVDSGGHEQYF; CDR3 DNA: TGCAGCGTTGATTCGGGGGGCCACGAGCAGTACTTC
clone size: NA; J gene: TRBJ2-1; V gene: TRBV5-1; D gene: TRBD2; CDR3 protein: CASSPWTSDRNEQFF; CDR3 DNA: TGCGCCAGCAGCCCCTGGACTAGCGACAGGAATGAGCAGTTCTTC
clone size: NA; J gene: TRBJ2-7; V gene: TRBV7-2; D gene: TRBD2; CDR3 protein: CASSLASGRSTYEQYF; CDR3 DNA: TGTGCCAGCAGCTTAGCTAGCGGGAGAAGTACCTACGAGCAGTACTTC
clone size: NA; J gene: TRBJ2-7; V gene: TRBV13; D gene: NA; CDR3 protein: CASSFEGSYEQYF; CDR3 DNA: TGTGCCAGCAGCTTCGAGGGGTCCTACGAGCAGTACTTC
clone size: NA; J gene: TRBJ2-5; V gene: TRBV5-4; D gene: TRBD1; CDR3 protein: CASSRDRAEYQETQYF; CDR3 DNA: TGTGCCAGCAGCAGGGACAGGGCGGAGTATCAAGAGACCCAGTACTTC
clone size: NA; J gene: TRBJ2-1; V gene: TRBV5-1; D gene: NA; CDR3 protein: CASSFMADYNEQFF; CDR3 DNA: TGCGCCAGCAGCTTTATGGCGGATTACAATGAGCAGTTCTTC
clone size: NA; J gene: TRBJ2-1; V gene: TRBV4-2; D gene: TRBD2; CDR3 protein: CASSQEAGLAGGLNEQFF; CDR3 DNA: TGTGCCAGCAGCCAAGAGGCCGGACTAGCGGGAGGGCTGAATGAGCAGTTCTTC
clone size: NA; J gene: TRBJ2-1; V gene: TRBV4-3; D gene: TRBD2; CDR3 protein: CASSQDLGGYPTGEQFF; CDR3 DNA: TGCGCCAGCAGCCAAGATCTGGGGGGGTACCCAACTGGGGAGCAGTTCTTC
clone size: NA; J gene: TRBJ1-1; V gene: TRBV7-7; D gene: NA; CDR3 protein: CASSPIQGPEAFF; CDR3 DNA: TGTGCTAGCAGCCCAATACAGGGCCCTGAAGCTTTCTTT
clone size: NA; J gene: TRBJ1-3; V gene: TRBV7-9; D gene: NA; CDR3 protein: CASSLQGNTIYF; CDR3 DNA: TGTGCCAGCAGCTTACAGGGAAACACCATATATTTT
clone size: NA; J gene: TRBJ1-2; V gene: TRBV25-1; D gene: TRBD1; CDR3 protein: CASSQGGIEINYGYTF; CDR3 DNA: TGTGCCAGCAGCCAGGGGGGAATTGAAATTAACTATGGCTACACCTTC
clone size: NA; J gene: TRBJ2-1; V gene: TRBV27; D gene: NA; CDR3 protein: CASSVGGSYNEQFF; CDR3 DNA: TGTGCCAGCAGTGTAGGGGGCTCCTACAATGAGCAGTTCTTC
clone size: NA; J gene: TRBJ1-1; V gene: TRBV5-1; D gene: NA; CDR3 protein: CASSLSPEPAEAFF; CDR3 DNA: TGCGCCAGCAGCTTGTCGCCAGAACCCGCTGAAGCTTTCTTT
clone size: NA; J gene: TRBJ2-1; V gene: TRBV7-9; D gene: NA; CDR3 protein: CASSLGVGLAVDEQFF; CDR3 DNA: TGTGCCAGCAGCTTAGGTGTAGGGCTAGCTGTCGATGAGCAGTTCTTC
clone size: NA; J gene: TRBJ2-7; V gene: TRBV11-2; D gene: TRBD2; CDR3 protein: CASSPQAGSTYEQYF; CDR3 DNA: TGTGCCAGCAGCCCCCAAGCGGGAAGCACCTACGAGCAGTACTTC
clone size: NA; J gene: TRBJ1-3; V gene: TRBV4-1; D gene: TRBD1; CDR3 protein: CASGQGSGNTIYF; CDR3 DNA: TGCGCCAGCGGACAGGGCTCTGGAAACACCATATATTTT
clone size: NA; J gene: TRBJ2-1; V gene: TRBV13; D gene: NA; CDR3 protein: CASSPPQGRRFF; CDR3 DNA: TGTGCCAGCAGCCCACCCCAAGGTAGAAGGTTCTTC
clone size: NA; J gene: TRBJ2-7; V gene: TRBV7-9; D gene: NA; CDR3 protein: CASSFKSPYGEQYF; CDR3 DNA: TGTGCCAGCAGCTTCAAAAGTCCCTATGGCGAGCAGTACTTC
clone size: NA; J gene: TRBJ2-7; V gene: TRBV27; D gene: NA; CDR3 protein: CASSSGHLSYEQYF; CDR3 DNA: TGTGCCAGCAGTTCGGGACATCTCTCCTACGAGCAGTACTTC
clone size: NA; J gene: TRBJ2-7; V gene: TRBV4-2; D gene: NA; CDR3 protein: CASSQASSSYEQYF; CDR3 DNA: TGTGCCAGCAGCCAAGCTAGCAGCTCCTACGAGCAGTACTTC
clone size: NA; J gene: TRBJ2-2; V gene: TRBV2; D gene: NA; CDR3 protein: CASSVGGANTGELFF; CDR3 DNA: TGTGCCAGCAGCGTGGGTGGAGCGAACACCGGGGAGCTGTTTTTT
clone size: NA; J gene: TRBJ2-7; V gene: TRBV5-1; D gene: TRBD2; CDR3 protein: CASSRESGTKSYEQYF; CDR3 DNA: TGCGCCAGCAGCCGAGAGAGCGGGACTAAGTCCTACGAGCAGTACTTC
clone size: NA; J gene: TRBJ2-2; V gene: TRBV2; D gene: TRBD1; CDR3 protein: CASSEAGGATGELFF; CDR3 DNA: TGTGCCAGCAGTGAAGCAGGGGGCGCAACAGGGGAGCTGTTTTTT
clone size: NA; J gene: TRBJ2-2; V gene: TRBV5-1; D gene: NA; CDR3 protein: CASSLVAVLNTGELFF; CDR3 DNA: TGCGCCAGCAGCTTGGTAGCGGTTTTAAACACCGGGGAGCTGTTTTTT
clone size: NA; J gene: TRBJ1-3; V gene: TRBV5-1; D gene: NA; CDR3 protein: CASSLTGTGNTIYF; CDR3 DNA: TGCGCCAGCAGCTTGACAGGGACCGGAAACACCATATATTTT
clone size: NA; J gene: TRBJ2-1; V gene: TRBV4-1; D gene: TRBD2; CDR3 protein: CASSQDRASGRVGEQFF; CDR3 DNA: TGCGCCAGCAGCCAAGATCGGGCTAGCGGGAGGGTCGGGGAGCAGTTCTTC
clone size: NA; J gene: TRBJ2-5; V gene: TRBV6-1; D gene: NA; CDR3 protein: CASTRDGGETQYF; CDR3 DNA: TGTGCCAGCACCCGAGATGGTGGCGAGACCCAGTACTTC
clone size: NA; J gene: TRBJ2-3; V gene: TRBV7-6; D gene: TRBD2; CDR3 protein: CASSRTSGRTGAQYF; CDR3 DNA: TGTGCCAGCAGCCGGACTAGCGGGAGGACTGGGGCGCAGTATTTT
clone size: few; J gene: TRBJ2-7; V gene: TRBV5-1; D gene: NA; CDR3 protein: CASSLVADRNYEQYF; CDR3 DNA: TGCGCCAGCAGCCTGGTCGCTGACAGAAACTACGAGCAGTACTTC
clone size: NA; J gene: TRBJ2-7; V gene: TRBV16; D gene: NA; CDR3 protein: CARASGGDEQYF; CDR3 DNA: TGTGCCAGGGCTTCGGGGGGCGACGAGCAGTACTTC
clone size: NA; J gene: TRBJ2-3; V gene: TRBV11-3; D gene: TRBD1; CDR3 protein: CASSPRDSHTDTQYF; CDR3 DNA: TGTGCCAGCAGCCCCCGGGACAGCCACACAGATACGCAGTATTTT
clone size: NA; J gene: TRBJ2-6; V gene: TRBV10-3; D gene: NA; CDR3 protein: CAIRGSGANVLTF; CDR3 DNA: TGTGCCATCAGGGGGTCCGGGGCCAACGTCCTGACTTTC
clone size: once; J gene: TRBJ1-4; V gene: TRBV28; D gene: NA; CDR3 protein: CASSLSRVTNEKLFF; CDR3 DNA: TGTGCCAGCAGTCTTAGCCGGGTGACTAATGAAAAACTGTTTTTT
clone size: NA; J gene: TRBJ1-5; V gene: TRBV21-1; D gene: NA; CDR3 protein: CASSKTYRDLNQPQHF; CDR3 DNA: TGTGCCAGCAGCAAGACGTACCGGGACCTCAATCAGCCCCAGCATTTT
clone size: NA; J gene: TRBJ1-1; V gene: TRBV5-1; D gene: NA; CDR3 protein: CASSLAGVSIAFF; CDR3 DNA: TGCGCCAGCAGCTTGGCCGGGGTTTCCATCGCTTTCTTT
clone size: NA; J gene: TRBJ1-2; V gene: TRBV5-6; D gene: TRBD1; CDR3 protein: CASSSSDRVGYTF; CDR3 DNA: TGTGCCAGCAGCTCTTCCGACAGGGTGGGCTACACCTTC
clone size: NA; J gene: TRBJ2-6; V gene: TRBV28; D gene: TRBD1; CDR3 protein: CASSSGQGISGANVLTF; CDR3 DNA: TGTGCCAGCAGCTCAGGACAGGGGATCTCTGGGGCCAACGTCCTGACTTTC
clone size: NA; J gene: TRBJ2-2; V gene: TRBV4-1; D gene: TRBD2; CDR3 protein: CASSQGGRGTGELFF; CDR3 DNA: TGCGCCAGCAGCCAAGGAGGGAGGGGCACCGGGGAGCTGTTTTTT
clone size: NA; J gene: TRBJ1-1; V gene: TRBV13; D gene: NA; CDR3 protein: CASSLVQRLNTEAFF; CDR3 DNA: TGTGCCAGCAGCTTAGTTCAGAGATTGAACACTGAAGCTTTCTTT
clone size: few; J gene: TRBJ2-7; V gene: TRBV29-1; D gene: TRBD1; CDR3 protein: CSVEDHARTGFPYEQYF; CDR3 DNA: TGCAGCGTTGAAGATCACGCGCGGACAGGTTTCCCCTACGAGCAGTACTTC
clone size: NA; J gene: TRBJ1-2; V gene: TRBV18; D gene: TRBD1; CDR3 protein: CASSPLPRTGQFGYTF; CDR3 DNA: TGTGCCAGCTCACCCCTTCCCCGGACAGGCCAATTTGGCTACACCTTC
clone size: NA; J gene: TRBJ2-3; V gene: TRBV12-5; D gene: NA; CDR3 protein: CASGPYRDTQYF; CDR3 DNA: TGTGCTAGTGGCCCCTACAGGGATACGCAGTATTTT
clone size: NA; J gene: TRBJ2-2; V gene: TRBV5-1; D gene: NA; CDR3 protein: CASSLIAGRTGELFF; CDR3 DNA: TGCGCCAGCAGCTTGATCGCAGGGAGGACCGGGGAGCTGTTTTTT
clone size: NA; J gene: TRBJ2-3; V gene: TRBV6-4; D gene: NA; CDR3 protein: CASQCPYRATDTQYF; CDR3 DNA: TGTGCCAGCCAGTGCCCGTACAGGGCCACAGATACGCAGTATTTT
clone size: NA; J gene: TRBJ2-2; V gene: TRBV6-7; D gene: NA; CDR3 protein: CASSYLEAFGELFF; CDR3 DNA: TGTGCCAGCAGTTACTTAGAAGCGTTTGGGGAGCTGTTTTTT
clone size: NA; J gene: TRBJ2-1; V gene: TRBV30; D gene: NA; CDR3 protein: CALEPRTFANEQFF; CDR3 DNA: TGTGCCTTGGAGCCTCGGACCTTCGCCAATGAGCAGTTCTTC
clone size: NA; J gene: TRBJ2-7; V gene: TRBV28; D gene: TRBD2; CDR3 protein: CASSSPATSGTSYEQYF; CDR3 DNA: TGTGCCAGCAGTTCCCCCGCAACTAGCGGGACCTCCTACGAGCAGTACTTC
clone size: NA; J gene: TRBJ1-3; V gene: TRBV28; D gene: NA; CDR3 protein: CASRFGAGNTIYF; CDR3 DNA: TGTGCCAGCAGGTTCGGAGCTGGAAACACCATATATTTT
clone size: NA; J gene: TRBJ1-2; V gene: TRBV5-1; D gene: NA; CDR3 protein: CASSFAFQGPHGYTF; CDR3 DNA: TGCGCCAGCAGCTTCGCCTTCCAGGGTCCGCATGGCTACACCTTC
clone size: NA; J gene: TRBJ2-7; V gene: TRBV30; D gene: NA; CDR3 protein: CAWSKQGRDEQYF; CDR3 DNA: TGTGCCTGGAGTAAACAGGGACGGGACGAGCAGTACTTC
clone size: NA; J gene: TRBJ2-3; V gene: TRBV4-3; D gene: NA; CDR3 protein: CASSQDGSGADTQYF; CDR3 DNA: TGCGCCAGCAGCCAAGACGGGAGTGGCGCAGATACGCAGTATTTT
clone size: once; J gene: TRBJ2-5; V gene: TRBV4-1; D gene: TRBD2; CDR3 protein: CASSQAGGRGETQYF; CDR3 DNA: TGCGCCAGCAGCCAAGCGGGGGGGCGCGGAGAGACCCAGTACTTC
clone size: NA; J gene: TRBJ2-5; V gene: TRBV4-3; D gene: TRBD1; CDR3 protein: CASSQDRGGETQYF; CDR3 DNA: TGCGCCAGCAGCCAGGACAGGGGGGGAGAGACCCAGTACTTC
clone size: NA; J gene: TRBJ1-2; V gene: TRBV28; D gene: NA; CDR3 protein: CASSFWGLGPYGYTF; CDR3 DNA: TGTGCCAGCAGTTTTTGGGGGCTCGGTCCATATGGCTACACCTTC
clone size: NA; J gene: TRBJ1-2; V gene: TRBV6-6; D gene: NA; CDR3 protein: CASSTAGVGYTF; CDR3 DNA: TGTGCCAGCAGTACGGCGGGTGTCGGCTACACCTTC
clone size: NA; J gene: TRBJ2-5; V gene: TRBV5-1; D gene: NA; CDR3 protein: CASSLAEETQYF; CDR3 DNA: TGCGCCAGCAGCTTGGCCGAAGAGACCCAGTACTTC
clone size: NA; J gene: TRBJ1-1; V gene: TRBV5-1; D gene: TRBD1; CDR3 protein: CASSPLGDRGRTEAFF; CDR3 DNA: TGCGCCAGCAGCCCCCTGGGGGACAGGGGGCGAACTGAAGCTTTCTTT